Below are 22 T cell receptor beta chains sequenced from a single sample in a study of metastatic and nonmetastatic thyroid tumors. TCRdb re-called the PCR reads via MiXCR. The data hold 35,000 to 50,000 clones, with roughly a sixth observed a single time. Prior to thyroid surgery, none of the patients had received any treatment. Sequencing used tumor tissue. The receptors come from a female donor with papillary thyroid cancer or a benign thyroid nodule (not recorded which). Some clones in this sample may be carry-over from other donors' samples.

This clone was found many times. The chain links TRBV13 to TRBJ2-1; D not certain. The ends were cut back, 1 base at V and 5 bases at J, with 9 bases in the middle. Germline loops: CDR1 PRHDT, CDR2 FYEKMQ (reference sequence). The CDR3 has 14 amino acids. This chain's CDR3 is CASSLVDRNNEQFF. CDR3 coding DNA: TGTGCCAGCAGCTTAGTGGATAGGAACAATGAGCAGTTCTTC.

This chain connects TRBV5-4 to TRBJ1-4; D perhaps matches TRBD1 (5 bases). This CDR3 is built from 17 residues. V shed 4 bases and J shed 8 bases, with 24 bases lying between them. Germline CDR1 reads SGHNT; CDR2 reads YYREEE (reference sequence). In DNA form, the CDR3 reads TGTGCCAGCAGCCCGTCGGGGAACTTAGGGGCAGGGGAAAAACTGTTTTTT. Its translation is CASSPSGNLGAGEKLFF.

As for this clone: The junction differs from germline at one of its ends, possibly a read error. Other DNA sequences in this specimen translate into the identical CDR3. The chain couples TRBV19 to TRBJ2-6, with TRBD2 matching over 7 bases. Germline CDR1 is LNHDA and CDR2 is SQIVND (reference sequence). The CDR3 has 15 residues. This CDR3 reads CASSKGGTGANVLTF. The CDR3 DNA reads as TGTGCCAGTAGTAAGGGAGGGACTGGGGCAAACGTACTGACTTTC.

Details on this clone: A single base separates this from a much larger clone, so it may be a read error. Other DNA sequences in this sample translate to the same CDR3. V and J are TRBV19 and TRBJ2-5; TRBD1 is a possible D gene (6 bases). The CDR3 is made up of 15 amino acids. V gave up 4 bases and J gave up 2 bases, with 14 bases separating them. Germline V gene data show CDR1 as LNHDA and CDR2 as SQIVND (reference sequence). This CDR3 is CASSTQQGGQETQYF. CDR3 nucleotides: TGTGCCAGTAGTACTCAACAGGGTGGTCAAGAGACCCAGTACTTC.

V and J are TRBV11-2 and TRBJ1-3; D is possibly TRBD1 (5 bases). Trimming pared 6 bases from V and 4 bases from J, leaving 19 bases between. Per germline, CDR1 SGHAT and CDR2 FQNNGV. The CDR3 runs to 16 residues. The CDR3 here is CASRLYSRVRGNTIYF. CDR3 in DNA: TGTGCCAGCAGATTATATAGCAGGGTGCGAGGAAACACCATATATTTT.

In its sample, this clone was seen many times. V and J are TRBV3-1 and TRBJ2-5; 9 positions agree with TRBD2. J was trimmed by 6 bases and V by 4 bases; bases with no gene match: 6. Germline V gene lookup returns CDR1 LGHDT and CDR2 YNNKEL (reference sequence). CDR3 length: 14 residues. The CDR3 DNA reads TGTGCCAGCAGCCTGGCTAGCGGGACGAAGACCCAGTACTTC. Translated: CASSLASGTKTQYF.

This clone showed up many times. The genes are TRBV12-3 or TRBV12-4 and TRBJ2-6; 9 bases align to TRBD1. J lost 2 bases, V lost 6 bases, and 8 bases had no gene match. The CDR3 extends over 17 amino acids. The CDR3 nucleotides are TGTGCCAGCAGCCGGGGGACAGGGCTGGCTGGGGCCAACGTCCTGACTTTC. Translation: CASSRGTGLAGANVLTF.

This clone was seen more than once but under ten times. One base away lies a much larger clone, so this may be a sequencing read error. This sequence joins TRBV20-1 and TRBJ2-2; D is perhaps TRBD1 (6 bases). The CDR3 extends over 16 amino acids. Germline lookup yields CDR1 DFQATT and CDR2 SNEGSKA (reference sequence). CDR3 in amino acids: CSAGDPTGTATGELFF. The CDR3 DNA follows: TGCAGTGCTGGAGATCCGACAGGCACCGCCACCGGGGAGCTGTTTTTT.

In the case of this clone: A much larger clone differs from this one at a single base, so this may be a read error. The rearrangement links TRBV11-3 to TRBJ1-2, with D tentatively TRBD1 (5 bases). Germline-derived CDR1 and CDR2 are SGHNT and YENEEA. CDR3 size: 14 residues. CDR3 nucleotide sequence: TGTTCCAGCAGCTTAGAGGGGCACCCGGCGGGCTGCACCTTC. It yields the protein CSSSLEGHPAGCTF.

The table lists this clone with many counts. This chain uses TRBV6-1 with TRBJ2-7, with 8 bases fitting TRBD2. V was pared by 6 bases and J by 0 bases, with 7 bases of the junction left unmatched. This CDR3 is built from 15 residues. Germline V lookup: CDR1 MNHNS, CDR2 SASEGT. CDR3 sequence reads: CASRPVAGHSYEQYF. Written as DNA, the CDR3 is TGTGCCAGCAGACCTGTAGCGGGACACTCCTACGAGCAGTACTTC.

This clone was counted many times. The chain employs TRBV28 and TRBJ2-5; a possible D gene is TRBD2 (5 bases). Germline CDR1 is MDHEN and CDR2 is SYDVKM. The CDR3 is 15 amino acids. V shed 5 bases and J shed 2 bases, with 15 bases lying between them. CDR3: CASSTSGGPQETQYF. The DNA for the CDR3 is TGTGCCAGCAGTACGAGCGGAGGCCCACAAGAGACCCAGTACTTC.

The chain is built from TRBV11-1 and TRBJ2-2; 10 bases map to TRBD1. This CDR3 has 16 residues. Germline lookup yields CDR1 SGHAT and CDR2 FQDESV (reference sequence). V shed 5 bases and J 6 bases; nucleotides not matched to a gene: 9. The CDR3 DNA sequence: TGTGCCAGCAGCCTAAGAGGGACAGGGGCATCCGGGGAGCTGTTTTTT. Amino acid sequence: CASSLRGTGASGELFF.

This clone was observed a handful of times. The V gene is TRBV28, the J gene TRBJ2-7; weak D call: TRBD1 (5 bases). The CDR3 runs to 11 residues. CDR1 is MDHEN and CDR2 is SYDVKM in the germline V gene. The V and J ends lost 7 bases and 7 bases respectively, with 11 bases between them. The CDR3 reads CASTDRTEQYF. The CDR3 nucleotides read TGTGCCAGCACTGATCGGACAGAGCAGTACTTC.

This clone was recorded at least ten times. A much larger clonotype is one base distant, so this may be a read error. This chain connects TRBV19 to TRBJ1-2, with D possibly matching TRBD1 (5 bases). Trimming shortened V by 5 bases and J by 3 bases, and 13 bases separated the two germline ends. The V gene's germline CDR1 is LNHDA and CDR2 SQIVND (reference sequence). There are 14 residues in the CDR3. The CDR3 loop reads CASSPRDGDYGYTF. The CDR3 DNA reads TGTGCCAGTAGTCCGAGGGACGGGGACTATGGCTACACCTTC.

This clone has a count of ten or more. V is TRBV6-1 and J is TRBJ1-2; TRBD1 is a possible D gene (5 bases). CDR3 length: 12 residues. V was pared by 6 bases and J by 5 bases, with 10 bases between. Per the germline V gene, CDR1 is MNHNS and CDR2 is SASEGT. The DNA of the CDR3 is TGTGCCAGCAGCCGACAGCGATATGGCTACACCTTC. Its translation: CASSRQRYGYTF.

Many counts were recorded for this clone. The chain links TRBV20-1 to TRBJ1-5; perhaps TRBD1 as D (5 bases). V was pared by 5 bases and J by 0 bases, with 11 bases between. The CDR3 runs to 14 residues. Germline V CDR1 and CDR2: DFQATT, SNEGSKA (reference sequence). The CDR3 DNA reads as TGCAGTGCTTACAGGCAATATAGCAATCAGCCCCAGCATTTT. Encoded protein: CSAYRQYSNQPQHF.

The table lists this clone with many counts. This chain uses TRBV29-1 with TRBJ2-5; weak D call: TRBD2 (5 bases). Deletions cut 0 bases from V and 5 bases from J, with 16 bases between. Germline CDR1 reads SQVTM; CDR2 reads ANQGSEA. The CDR3 is made up of 15 amino acids. CDR3 sequence: CSVEDDGEPGETQYF. DNA for the CDR3: TGCAGCGTTGAAGATGATGGGGAGCCGGGGGAGACCCAGTACTTC.

This clone was counted many times. The chain recombines TRBV20-1 with TRBJ2-2, with unresolved D. Looked up from germline, CDR1 is DFQATT and CDR2 is SNEGSKA (reference sequence). Trimming took 2 bases from V and 3 from J, leaving 4 bases between them. This CDR3 contains 12 residues. The CDR3 DNA reads as TGCAGTGCTAGAAGCTACACCGGGGAGCTGTTTTTT. It specifies CSARSYTGELFF.

This clone turned up a few times. This may stem from a read error, because a much larger clone lies one nucleotide away. The genes are TRBV20-1 and TRBJ2-1; D gene uncertain. The CDR3 is 14 amino acids. Germline values: CDR1 DFQATT, CDR2 SNEGSKA (reference sequence). This chain's CDR3 is CSALSSFSYNERFF. DNA for the CDR3: TGCAGTGCGCTAAGTAGTTTTAGCTACAATGAGCGGTTCTTC.

This clone was detected many times. Germline and junction disagree at one end, which may indicate a read error. The gene calls are TRBV5-1 and TRBJ2-6; no reliable D call. Germline-derived CDR1 and CDR2 are SGHRS and YFSETQ. The CDR3 loop spans 8 amino acids. The CDR3 DNA follows: TGCGCCAGCAGCTCAAGGAGTTTC. It is translated as CASSSRSF.

This clone showed up many times. The V call is TRBV28, the J call TRBJ2-1, with 9 bases identical to TRBD2. CDR3 length equals 16 residues. Germline CDR1 is MDHEN and CDR2 is SYDVKM. Trimming took 7 bases from V and 9 from J; bases not matched to a gene: 16. For the CDR3, the DNA is TGTGCCAGCACTGCGATGTTTATGGCGGGAGGGGGTGAGCAGTTCTTC. Translating gives CASTAMFMAGGGEQFF.

There are many counts of this clone. V gene TRBV5-1 combines with J gene TRBJ2-2; D tentatively reads TRBD1 or TRBD2 (5 bases each). Germline V gives CDR1 SGHRS, CDR2 YFSETQ. The CDR3 covers 15 residues. The V gene lost 5 bases and the J gene lost 0 bases, with 11 bases spanning the gap. The CDR3 region has the DNA TGCGCCAGCAGAACCGGGACCGCGAACACCGGGGAGCTGTTTTTT. It encodes CASRTGTANTGELFF.